This entry lists 4 T cell receptor beta chains sequenced from one sample in a study of blood T cell repertoires in COVID-19. Some clones are missing from TCRdb's copy, which holds only in-frame ones; the method was immunoSEQ multiplex PCR. The table lists around 220,000 clones, roughly 80% of them singletons. Sequencing used peripheral blood. The origin of the receptors is a woman aged 80 or over with acute or convalescent COVID-19.

The gene calls are TRBV5-1 and TRBJ1-3; D ambiguous. V lost 0 bases and J lost 2, with 12 bases in between. Germline CDR1 and CDR2: SGHRS and YFSETQ. The CDR3 extends over 16 amino acids. The CDR3 region has the DNA TGCGCCAGCAGCTTGGACGGGATAACACCTGGAAACACCATATATTTT. It yields the protein CASSLDGITPGNTIYF.

The CDR3 DNA follows: TGTGCCAGCAGCCAATCGAGTGATGCTCGCACCGGGGAGCTGTTTTTT. Protein sequence: CASSQSSDARTGELFF. The V call is TRBV16, the J call TRBJ2-2; D is ambiguous. This CDR3 has 16 amino acids. Looked up from germline, CDR1 is KGHSY and CDR2 is FQNENV. With 0 bases removed from V and 4 bases from J, the gap between germline ends came to 12 bases.

The chain joins TRBV19 to TRBJ1-4; TRBD1 might be the D (5 bases). Germline V gives CDR1 LNHDA, CDR2 SQIVND (reference sequence). The length of the CDR3 is 14 residues. V was trimmed by 3 bases and J by 6 bases, leaving 11 bases between them. The CDR3 is CASSIAGGDEKLFF. As DNA, the CDR3 is TGTGCCAGTAGTATCGCGGGGGGGGATGAAAAACTGTTTTTT.

The chain couples TRBV7-9 to TRBJ2-1; D is unresolved. The CDR3 runs 14 residues. CDR1 SEHNR and CDR2 FQNEAQ come from the germline V gene (reference sequence). V lost 7 bases to trimming and J lost 5 bases, with 15 bases between them. Here the CDR3 DNA reads TGTGCCAGCACGTTCCTCCTAGACGACAATGAGCAGTTCTTC. Its protein is CASTFLLDDNEQFF.